Detailed here is one T cell receptor (beta chain). Its antigen is currently unknown. The record originates from a study of OX40 agonist ivuxolimab in advanced cancers. Peripheral blood came from all dose cohorts at three timepoints. This CDR3 is built from 14 residues. CDR1 is ENHRY and CDR2 is SYGVKD in the germline V gene. V lost 0 bases and J 1 base, leaving 4 bases between the germline ends. Data came from immunoSEQ multiplex PCR; TCRdb stores just in-frame clones and leaves some out. The sample lists about 15,000 clones; approximately 76% were seen once. Findings of the study overall: No determination was made of the antigen specificity of the expanded peripheral T cells. Normalized expansion of T-cell clones was also low for some nonresponders.

This sample comprised CD4+ or CD8+ T cells sorted from blood, obtained in a trial of the OX40 agonist ivuxolimab. This receptor was taken from an adult with an advanced solid tumor such as melanoma, head and neck, liver or kidney cancer. V is TRBV10-3 and J is TRBJ2-4; no firm D call. The CDR3: CAISESGAKNIQYF. The CDR3 DNA is TGTGCCATCAGTGAGTCGGGGGCCAAAAACATTCAGTACTTC.